The rows below give T cell receptor beta chains drawn from one sample of a study of sequential checkpoint blockade in melanoma. Assay used: immunoSEQ multiplex PCR; TCRdb lists only in-frame clones, some missing. Here the sample spans 40,000 or so clones, more than 80% being singletons. This material consisted of CD8+ T cells sorted from blood (inferred from file names), taken from a patient given nivolumab and ipilimumab in sequence. Receptors were obtained from a human donor with melanoma. Each CDR3 is given with its conserved first and last residue. D genes are given only for firm matches. Clone size is not always given. Where it is, it says once, few, many or a class for expanded clones.

>TRBV25-1|TRBJ2-1|-|-
CASSLQGGDYNEQFF
TGTGCCAGCAGCCTACAGGGGGGGGACTACAATGAGCAGTTCTTC
>TRBV19|TRBJ2-1|-|-
CASTTGYNEQFF
TGTGCCAGCACAACAGGTTACAATGAGCAGTTCTTC
>TRBV9|TRBJ2-2|-|-
CASSATVRQGRVGELFF
TGTGCCAGCAGCGCCACGGTCCGACAGGGGAGGGTCGGGGAGCTGTTTTTT
>TRBV25-1|TRBJ1-1|once|-
CASSELGVNTEAFF
TGTGCCAGCAGTGAATTAGGGGTGAACACTGAAGCTTTCTTT
>TRBV6-4|TRBJ2-3|-|-
CASGGGAGEADTQYF
TGTGCCAGCGGTGGCGGAGCGGGCGAAGCAGATACGCAGTATTTT
>TRBV13|TRBJ2-2|-|-
CASRDLGGVGELFF
TGTGCCAGCAGAGACCTCGGCGGAGTCGGGGAGCTGTTTTTT
>TRBV9|TRBJ2-7|-|TRBD1
CASSVGDRERNEQYF
TGTGCCAGCAGCGTAGGGGACAGGGAGAGGAACGAGCAGTACTTC
>TRBV30|TRBJ2-5|-|-
CAWSVETQYF
TGTGCCTGGAGCGTAGAGACCCAGTACTTC
>TRBV27|TRBJ1-1|-|TRBD1
CASSSGQGMNTEAFF
TGTGCCAGCAGTTCGGGACAGGGCATGAACACTGAAGCTTTCTTT
>TRBV10-3|TRBJ2-1|-|TRBD2
CAVVGTSGTHEQFF
TGTGCCGTTGTTGGGACTAGCGGGACCCATGAGCAGTTCTTC
>TRBV2|TRBJ1-5|-|-
CASSESGDSNQPQHF
TGTGCCAGCAGTGAATCCGGGGATAGCAATCAGCCCCAGCATTTT
>TRBV2|TRBJ1-2|-|-
CAGGSGSYPYGYTF
TGTGCCGGAGGGAGCGGGAGCTACCCATATGGCTACACCTTC
>TRBV9|TRBJ2-2|-|TRBD2
CASSVGSGRLATGELFF
TGTGCCAGCAGCGTAGGTAGCGGGAGACTTGCCACCGGGGAGCTGTTTTTT
>TRBV29-1|TRBJ2-1|-|-
CSVEGGVAINEQFF
TGCAGCGTTGAAGGGGGAGTAGCTATCAATGAGCAGTTCTTC
>TRBV27|TRBJ1-5|-|TRBD1
CASSNRGGNQPQHF
TGTGCCAGCAGCAACAGGGGAGGCAATCAGCCCCAGCATTTT
>TRBV6-5|TRBJ2-7|-|-
CASSSPGSYEQYF
TGTGCCAGCAGTTCCCCCGGGTCCTACGAGCAGTACTTC
>TRBV27|TRBJ2-2|-|TRBD1
CASSLSRTGGRGPGELFF
TGTGCCAGCAGTTTATCGAGGACAGGGGGAAGGGGACCGGGGGAGCTGTTTTTT
>TRBV4-1|TRBJ2-7|-|-
CASSQAGVGSYEQYF
TGCGCCAGCAGCCAAGCAGGGGTGGGTTCCTACGAGCAGTACTTC
>TRBV6-5|TRBJ1-2|-|TRBD1
CASSYGTGVISYTF
TGTGCCAGCAGTTACGGGACAGGGGTTATTAGCTACACCTTC
>TRBV28|TRBJ1-1|-|TRBD1
CASSYPDRDTEAFF
TGTGCCAGCAGCTACCCAGACAGGGACACTGAAGCTTTCTTT
>TRBV11-2|TRBJ2-3|-|TRBD2
CASTLAAGDGDTQYF
TGTGCCAGCACCCTAGCGGCCGGGGACGGGGATACGCAGTATTTT
>TRBV2|TRBJ2-1|-|TRBD1
CASSSSGQGWYEQFF
TGTGCCAGCAGTTCGTCGGGACAGGGGTGGTATGAGCAGTTCTTC
>TRBV10-2|TRBJ1-5|-|-
CASSDRTSYSNQPQHF
TGCGCCAGCAGTGACCGGACATCCTATAGCAATCAGCCCCAGCATTTT
>TRBV10-2|TRBJ2-2|-|TRBD2
CASSESGGSTGELFF
TGCGCCAGCAGTGAGTCGGGGGGGAGCACCGGGGAGCTGTTTTTT
>TRBV27|TRBJ2-5|-|TRBD2
CASSSSSGRRLWETQYF
TGTGCCAGCAGTTCCTCTAGCGGGAGGCGCCTTTGGGAGACCCAGTACTTC
>TRBV5-4|TRBJ1-3|-|-
CTSSSLGNTIYF
TGTACCAGCAGCTCCCTCGGAAACACCATATATTTT
>TRBV5-6|TRBJ2-3|-|-
CASSLLAASTDTQYF
TGTGCCAGCAGCCTTCTTGCGGCTAGCACAGATACGCAGTATTTT
>TRBV4-1|TRBJ2-5|-|-
CASSQDRGETQYF
TGCGCCAGCAGCCAAGACAGGGGAGAGACCCAGTACTTC
>TRBV7-3|TRBJ2-1|-|-
CASSLSGSSYNEQFF
TGTGCCAGCAGCTTATCCGGGAGCTCCTACAATGAGCAGTTCTTC
>TRBV29-1|TRBJ2-1|-|TRBD1
CSGWPGQGAGNEQFF
TGCAGCGGTTGGCCGGGACAGGGGGCTGGCAATGAGCAGTTCTTC
>TRBV21-1|TRBJ1-4|few|-
CASSKAGDRWTPGVNEKLFF
TGTGCCAGCAGCAAAGCAGGCGACAGGTGGACCCCTGGGGTGAATGAAAAACTGTTTTTT
>TRBV4-1|TRBJ1-1|once|-
CASSQGRLTEAFF
TGCGCCAGCAGCCAAGGGAGGCTGACTGAAGCTTTCTTT
>TRBV6-4|TRBJ1-1|-|-
CASRGASTEAFF
TGTGCCAGCAGGGGGGCTAGTACTGAAGCTTTCTTT
>TRBV25-1|TRBJ2-3|once|-
CASSELSGPSTDTQYF
TGTGCCAGCAGTGAATTGAGCGGCCCTAGCACAGATACGCAGTATTTT
>TRBV9|TRBJ2-7|-|-
CASSVVGGPYEQYF
TGTGCCAGCAGCGTAGTGGGGGGACCCTACGAGCAGTACTTC
>TRBV9|TRBJ2-2|-|-
CASSVGGEETGELFF
TGTGCCAGCAGCGTAGGGGGGGAAGAGACCGGGGAGCTGTTTTTT
>TRBV15|TRBJ1-1|-|-
CATRIQGGTEAFF
TGTGCCACCAGAATCCAAGGGGGTACTGAAGCTTTCTTT
>TRBV6-6|TRBJ1-1|-|TRBD1
CASSFRTGGPEAFF
TGTGCCAGCAGTTTCAGGACAGGGGGTCCTGAAGCTTTCTTT
>TRBV11-1|TRBJ1-1|medium-sized|-
CASSLVTGTTEAFF
TGTGCCAGCAGCTTAGTAACAGGGACCACTGAAGCTTTCTTT
>TRBV9|TRBJ2-2|-|-
CASSGGGHSNTGELFF
TGTGCCAGCAGCGGGGGGGGACATTCGAACACCGGGGAGCTGTTTTTT
>TRBV29-1|TRBJ1-1|-|-
CSVRGTIGVNTEAFF
TGCAGCGTTCGAGGTACGATAGGGGTGAACACTGAAGCTTTCTTT
>TRBV5-6|TRBJ1-2|-|TRBD1
CASSLGAGGEYGYTF
TGTGCCAGCAGCTTGGGGGCAGGGGGTGAATATGGCTACACCTTC
>TRBV29-1|TRBJ1-4|-|TRBD1
CSVEGFSGTGREKLFF
TGCAGCGTTGAGGGATTTTCCGGGACAGGGCGCGAAAAACTGTTTTTT
>TRBV7-3|TRBJ1-6|once|-
CASSARVHNSPLHF
TGTGCCAGCAGCGCCCGGGTCCATAATTCACCCCTCCACTTT